The 19 T cell receptor beta chains listed next were all sequenced from one sample in a study of blood T cell repertoires in COVID-19. Profiled with immunoSEQ multiplex PCR; TCRdb holds only in-frame clones, not every one. The table has under 200,000 clones, roughly 88% seen once. The specimen sequenced was peripheral blood. The receptors were gathered from a man aged 60 to 69 who had recovered from COVID-19.

The V gene is TRBV6-5, the J gene TRBJ1-1; D gene uncertain. The CDR3 has 14 amino acids. CDR1 and CDR2 (germline): MNHEY, SVGAGI. Trimming removed 6 bases from V and 3 bases from J, with 14 bases in between. CDR3 sequence (DNA): TGTGCCAGCAGCAGAGCAGGCGGGGACACTGAAGCTTTCTTT. This sequence encodes CASSRAGGDTEAFF.

In DNA, the CDR3 is TGTGCTAGTCAAGGACAGCCTTCTGGAAACACCATATATTTT. Translating it yields CASQGQPSGNTIYF. This chain links TRBV12-5 with TRBJ1-3; maybe TRBD1 (6 bases). Deletions cut 8 bases from V and 1 base from J, with 12 bases between. CDR3 length: 14 amino acids. Germline-derived CDR1 and CDR2 are LGHNT and FRNRAP.

The J gene is TRBJ1-6, the V gene TRBV24-1, with D perhaps TRBD1 (5 bases). V gave up 3 bases and J gave up 9 bases, with 11 bases separating them. The CDR3 has 14 amino acids. Germline CDR1 and CDR2: KGHDR and SFDVKD. In nucleotides, the CDR3 is TGTGCCACCAGTGATCAGGGTGTTGGTTCACCCCTCCACTTT. Amino acid sequence: CATSDQGVGSPLHF.

This chain joins TRBV5-5 and TRBJ1-2; D is uncertain. Germline V gene data show CDR1 as SGHKS and CDR2 as YYEKEE (reference sequence). V was pared by 0 bases and J by 3 bases, with 12 bases between. The CDR3 has 15 amino acids. The CDR3 DNA is TGTGCCAGCAGCTTGGTACCCACCGGGGACTATGGCTACACCTTC. As protein: CASSLVPTGDYGYTF.

In this sample, this clone turned up once. This sequence joins TRBV5-1 and TRBJ1-1, with D maybe TRBD1 (6 bases). The V gene lost 3 bases and the J gene lost 6 bases, with 15 bases spanning the gap. The CDR3 is 14 residues long. CDR1 and CDR2 from the germline V gene are SGHRS and YFSETQ. The CDR3 region is CASSSTGDIPEAFF. The CDR3 nucleotides read TGCGCCAGCAGCTCGACAGGAGACATACCTGAAGCTTTCTTT.

The chain joins TRBV19 to TRBJ2-3; TRBD2 matches 7 bases. The germline CDR1 and CDR2 sequences are LNHDA and SQIVND (reference sequence). The junction had 7 bases not matched to a gene; V was cut back by 5 bases and J by 2 bases. The CDR3 contains 15 residues. The CDR3: CASSGGGWPTDTQYF. CDR3 nucleotide sequence: TGTGCCAGTAGTGGGGGGGGGTGGCCCACAGATACGCAGTATTTT.

The genes are TRBV29-1 and TRBJ1-5; D might be TRBD1 (6 bases). This CDR3 region has 12 residues. Between the trimmed V and J ends, which lost 7 bases and 2 bases, there was a span of 9 bases. The germline gives CDR1 SQVTM, CDR2 ANQGSEA. The CDR3 is CSASGGNQPQHF. DNA of the CDR3: TGCAGCGCTTCAGGGGGCAATCAGCCCCAGCATTTT.

The chain's CDR3 is CASSSQGTTYEQYF. Written as DNA, the CDR3 is TGTGCCAGCAGCTCCCAGGGGACCACCTACGAGCAGTACTTC. This chain joins TRBV5-4 and TRBJ2-7, with D perhaps TRBD1 (6 bases). The germline V gene encodes CDR1 SGHNT and CDR2 YYREEE (reference sequence). The CDR3 consists of 14 residues. V lost 3 bases and J 2 bases, leaving 12 bases between the germline ends.

The chain uses TRBV12-3 or TRBV12-4 and TRBJ1-2; possible D gene TRBD1, 5 bases. The length of the CDR3 is 13 residues. The ends were cut back, 6 bases at V and 3 bases at J, with 11 bases in the middle. The CDR3 coding sequence is TGTGCCAGCAGGGGGGGAGGAGACTATGGCTACACCTTC. Protein product: CASRGGGDYGYTF.

V is TRBV27 and J is TRBJ1-2; maybe TRBD1 (6 bases). CDR1 is MNHEY and CDR2 is SMNVEV in the germline V gene (reference sequence). Trimming shortened V by 9 bases and J by 1 base, and 27 bases separated the two germline ends. The CDR3 runs 18 residues. The CDR3 DNA follows: TGTGCCAGGAATCGGACAGTGAGGGGACTACCGAATAACTATGGCTACACCTTC. It specifies CARNRTVRGLPNNYGYTF.

V gene TRBV7-9 combines with J gene TRBJ1-1; 9 bases fit TRBD1. The junction had 5 bases not matched to a gene; V was cut back by 0 bases and J by 3 bases. The CDR3 runs 16 residues. Germline assignment: CDR1 SEHNR and CDR2 FQNEAQ (reference sequence). In DNA, the CDR3 is TGTGCCAGCAGCTTAGCGAATTGGACAGGGGACACTGAAGCTTTCTTT. Protein: CASSLANWTGDTEAFF.

The genes are TRBV30 and TRBJ2-5; 7 bases map to TRBD2. Germline CDR1 and CDR2: GTSNPN and SVGIG (reference sequence). The CDR3 runs to 14 residues. J lost 3 bases, V lost 5 bases, and 9 bases had no gene match. CDR3: CAWDPSGGKETQYF. CDR3 bases: TGTGCCTGGGACCCCTCGGGGGGAAAAGAGACCCAGTACTTC.

The chain combines TRBV7-2 with TRBJ2-1, with D possibly matching TRBD2 (7 bases). Trimming cost V 7 bases and J 2 bases, with 15 bases left between them. The germline V gene has CDR1 SGHTA and CDR2 FQGNSA. The CDR3 consists of 15 residues. The CDR3 coding sequence is TGTGCCAGCAACTGGGGGCGGGGGCCCTACAATGAGCAGTTCTTC. Translating gives CASNWGRGPYNEQFF.

The rearrangement joins TRBV25-1 to TRBJ1-3, with D possibly matching TRBD1 (6 bases). The V and J ends lost 4 bases and 4 bases respectively, with 17 bases between them. This CDR3 is 16 amino acids long. Germline lookup yields CDR1 MGHDK and CDR2 SYGVNS. CDR3 nucleotides: TGTGCCAGCAGTGCCAGAACAGGGTATTCCGGAAACACCATATATTTT. This encodes CASSARTGYSGNTIYF. The full variable domain, completed using reference TRBV25-1 and TRBJ1-3, is EADIYQTPRYLVIGTGKKITLECSQTMGHDKMYWYQQDPGMELHLIHYSYGVNSTEKGDLSSESTVSRIRTEHFPLTLESARPSHTSQYLCASSARTGYSGNTIYFGEGSWLTVV.

The rearrangement links TRBV6-5 to TRBJ2-5, with a possible D match to TRBD1 (6 bases). The CDR3 length is 15 residues. CDR1 MNHEY and CDR2 SVGAGI come from the germline V gene. Trimming removed 5 bases from V and 3 bases from J, with 16 bases in between. CDR3 sequence: CASSRPGTPEETQYF. The CDR3 DNA sequence: TGTGCCAGCAGTCGACCCGGGACACCCGAAGAGACCCAGTACTTC.

This rearrangement joins TRBV27 to TRBJ2-2; possibly TRBD2 for D (7 bases). The CDR3 extends over 16 amino acids. Trimming shortened V by 1 base and J by 5 bases, and 14 bases separated the two germline ends. Germline V CDR1 and CDR2: MNHEY, SMNVEV (reference sequence). The CDR3 is CASSLLGGAFTGELFF. CDR3 DNA: TGTGCCAGCAGTTTATTAGGGGGGGCATTTACCGGGGAGCTGTTTTTT.

V usage is TRBV10-1 and J usage is TRBJ1-4, with 9 bases matching TRBD1. Looked up from germline, CDR1 is WNHNN and CDR2 is SYGVQD (reference sequence). The CDR3 is 16 residues long. J was trimmed by 8 bases and V by 5 bases; bases with no gene match: 12. CDR3 DNA: TGCGCCAGCAGTCCTCAGTGGACAGGGGAAGGAGAAAAACTGTTTTTT. Protein product: CASSPQWTGEGEKLFF.

This chain uses TRBV7-2 with TRBJ2-7, with 7 bases lining up with TRBD1. V was pared by 5 bases and J by 3 bases, with 7 bases of the junction left unmatched. The germline gives CDR1 SGHTA, CDR2 FQGNSA. The length of the CDR3 is 14 residues. CDR3: CASSPRTGGYEQYF. The CDR3 DNA reads as TGTGCCAGCAGCCCCCGGACAGGAGGCTACGAGCAGTACTTC.

This clone was counted a single time. The rearrangement links TRBV3-1 (or the pseudogene TRBV3-2) to TRBJ2-7; the D gene is possibly TRBD1 (5 bases). The CDR3 is made up of 14 amino acids. The germline V gene encodes CDR1 LGHDT and CDR2 YNNKEL (reference sequence). V lost 6 bases, J lost 2 bases, and 14 bases lay in between. DNA for the CDR3: TGTGCCAGCAGAGAGAACAGGTTTCCCTACGAGCAGTACTTC. Translated, it gives CASRENRFPYEQYF.